This T cell receptor (beta chain) was found in a study of cytomegalovirus exposure and HLA in healthy donors. Overall study: Earlier, approximately 180 million T cells were analyzed, and over 95 million unique TCR beta sequences were found among them. Findings and limits, study-wide: The classifier was said to identify cytomegalovirus status with high specificity and sensitivity. As a later analysis showed, a missense DCLRE1C variant was linked to trimming of TCR beta V- and J-genes.

PCR involved 60 Vbeta and 13 Jbeta primers. The data were produced by immunoSEQ multiplex PCR, yet TCRdb's version contains in-frame clones alone and is incomplete. This repertoire shows more than 80,000 clones, around 64% found once; its top ten account for roughly 3.2%. V was clipped by 4 bases and J by 4 bases; unmatched bases: 7. This CDR3 region has 18 residues. The germline CDR1 and CDR2 sequences are SGHRS and YFSETQ. On this clone: Its antigen remains unknown.

The specimen was PBMCs. The clonotype originates from a man aged 55 to 70 in good health and CMV-seronegative. V usage is TRBV5-1 and J usage is TRBJ2-2, with TRBD2 matching over 16 bases. This chain's CDR3 is CASSRGTSGRGFTGELFF. Written as DNA, the CDR3 is TGCGCCAGCAGCCGGGGGACTAGCGGGAGGGGCTTCACCGGGGAGCTGTTTTTT.